The 26 T cell receptor beta chains below all came from one sample that was sequenced in a study of identifying expanded T cells in peripheral blood. This table comes from immunoSEQ multiplex PCR, and its TCRdb copy is limited to in-frame clones, with some not included. The table lists 70,000 or so clones, roughly 90% of them singletons. Sequenced: blood. The receptors were gathered from a person between 18 and 75 years old in good health.

The J gene is TRBJ2-7, the V gene TRBV11-2, with 7 bases identical to TRBD1. J gave up 6 bases and V 8 bases, and 13 bases lay outside the gene matches. Germline CDR1 is SGHAT and CDR2 is FQNNGV. The CDR3 sequence is 14 residues long. CDR3 amino acids: CASAKAGTDREQYF. CDR3 DNA sequence: TGTGCCAGCGCAAAAGCCGGGACAGATCGCGAGCAGTACTTC. The entire variable domain, with the rest obtained from reference TRBV11-2 and TRBJ2-7, is as follows: EAGVAQSPRYKIIEKRQSVAFWCNPISGHATLYWYQQILGQGPKLLIQFQNNGVVDDSQLPKDRFSAERLKGVDSTLKIQPAKLEDSAVYLCASAKAGTDREQYFGPGTRLTVT.

The rearrangement links TRBV18 to TRBJ1-2; D gene unclear. Trimming stripped 2 bases from V and 2 bases from J, with 9 bases between. CDR1 and CDR2 (germline): KGHSH, LQKENI. This CDR3 spans 14 amino acids. CDR3 DNA: TGTGCCAGCTCACCATCGGTTGGAAACTATGGCTACACCTTC. Amino acid sequence: CASSPSVGNYGYTF.

The V and J genes are TRBV28 and TRBJ2-4; TRBD1 might be the D (5 bases). V dropped 4 bases and J dropped 5 bases, with 27 bases sitting between them. The CDR3 is 19 amino acids. The germline CDR1 and CDR2 sequences are MDHEN and SYDVKM. The CDR3 is CASSSHPLDSVGFENIQYF. The CDR3 region has the DNA TGTGCCAGCAGTTCCCACCCGCTTGACAGCGTAGGGTTCGAAAACATTCAGTACTTC.

V and J are TRBV29-1 and TRBJ2-7; no definite D call. Trimming stripped 4 bases from V and 6 bases from J, with 10 bases between. CDR1 and CDR2 from the germline V gene are SQVTM and ANQGSEA. This CDR3 comprises 11 residues. The CDR3 nucleotides read TGCAGCGTTGGGTTGGCAAGCGAGCAGTACTTC. It encodes CSVGLASEQYF.

V is TRBV30 and J is TRBJ1-5; 9 nucleotides agree with TRBD1. Trimming cost V 5 bases and J 7 bases; bases outside gene matches: 6. This CDR3 region has 13 residues. Germline CDR1 is GTSNPN and CDR2 is SVGIG (reference sequence). Here the CDR3 DNA reads TGTGCCTGGGGGACAGGGAGTTTGCAGCCCCAGCATTTT. It codes for CAWGTGSLQPQHF.

The chain joins TRBV2 to TRBJ2-5; D is uncertain. V lost 1 base, J lost 6 bases, and 0 bases lay in between. The CDR3 covers 10 residues. Germline CDR1 SNHLY, CDR2 FYNNEI. CDR3 region: CASSEETQYF. The CDR3 DNA reads TGTGCCAGCAGTGAAGAGACCCAGTACTTC.

This clone has just a few counts. V gene TRBV7-2 combines with J gene TRBJ2-3; D not resolved. CDR1 SGHTA and CDR2 FQGNSA come from the germline V gene. The CDR3 contains 15 residues. V was shortened by 5 bases and J by 1 base, with 13 bases between the two germline ends. The DNA of the CDR3 is TGTGCCAGCAGCAAACGCCCCAGTGGCACAGATACGCAGTATTTT. Encoded protein: CASSKRPSGTDTQYF.

V is TRBV9 and J is TRBJ2-7; 8 bases map to TRBD2. Trimming at V came to 0 bases and at J to 2 bases, leaving 4 bases not matched to a gene. This CDR3 is built from 15 residues. Looked up from germline, CDR1 is SGDLS and CDR2 is YYNGEE. The CDR3 protein is CASSVGSAGAYEQYF. In DNA, the CDR3 is TGTGCCAGCAGCGTAGGCTCAGCGGGAGCCTACGAGCAGTACTTC.

The chain has TRBV7-2 and TRBJ2-1; unclear D gene. Per germline, CDR1 SGHTA and CDR2 FQGNSA. V was shortened by 4 bases and J by 6 bases, with 4 bases between the two germline ends. This CDR3 has 11 residues. The CDR3 sequence: CASSSGNEQFF. DNA for the CDR3: TGTGCCAGCAGCTCGGGCAATGAGCAGTTCTTC.

This chain links TRBV28 with TRBJ1-2; weak D call: TRBD1 (6 bases). The CDR3 loop spans 11 amino acids. Trimming took off 8 bases at V and 7 bases at J, with 11 bases between the two ends. Germline CDR1 MDHEN, CDR2 SYDVKM. The CDR3 nucleotides read TGTGCCAGCCGGGGGGGCGTTGGCTACACCTTC. Its protein product is CASRGGVGYTF.

In its sample, this clone was seen once. This CDR3 is CASSVRVSGNTIYF. CDR3 DNA: TGTGCCAGCAGCGTTAGGGTCTCTGGAAACACCATATATTTT. The chain uses TRBV9 and TRBJ1-3; D call uncertain. The germline V and J ends were trimmed by 2 bases and 0 bases, with 6 bases remaining between them. The germline gives CDR1 SGDLS, CDR2 YYNGEE. This CDR3 has 14 amino acids.

The chain links TRBV7-4 to TRBJ2-3, with D possibly being TRBD1 (5 bases). Germline lookup yields CDR1 SGHVT and CDR2 SQSDAQ. V was clipped by 3 bases and J by 1 base, with 11 bases between them. The length of the CDR3 is 15 residues. CDR3 amino acids: CASSFRVWGTDTQYF. CDR3 coding DNA: TGTGCCAGCAGCTTCAGGGTTTGGGGCACAGATACGCAGTATTTT.

In the case of this clone: In the same sample, other DNA sequences code for this CDR3. V is TRBV9 and J is TRBJ2-7; no clear D gene. The CDR3 sequence is 13 residues long. CDR1 and CDR2 (germline): SGDLS, YYNGEE. The V end lost 3 bases, the J end lost 6 bases, and 13 bases lay between the germline ends. CDR3 residues: CASSAMTEREQYF. CDR3 sequence (DNA): TGTGCCAGCAGCGCGATGACCGAGCGCGAGCAGTACTTC.

The CDR3 here is CASSVVGTSGGLYEQFF. The CDR3 nucleotides read TGTGCCAGCAGCGTAGTAGGGACTAGCGGGGGGTTGTATGAGCAGTTCTTC. This chain links TRBV9 with TRBJ2-1, with 15 positions matching TRBD2. After removal of 0 bases from V and 8 bases from J, the junction contained 6 bases not matched to a gene. In germline, CDR1 is SGDLS, CDR2 YYNGEE. The CDR3 has 17 amino acids.

The rearrangement uses TRBV19 and TRBJ1-3; no clear D. Trimming removed 1 base from V and 7 bases from J, with 5 bases in between. CDR3 length equals 12 residues. Germline V lookup: CDR1 LNHDA, CDR2 SQIVND (reference sequence). The CDR3 region has the DNA TGTGCCAGTAGTATAGGATTGAACACCATATATTTT. It codes for CASSIGLNTIYF.

The CDR3 DNA follows: TGTGCCAGCAGTTACGGGGGCAGCAATCAGCCCCAGCATTTT. It encodes CASSYGGSNQPQHF. V is TRBV6-6 and J is TRBJ1-5; weak D call: TRBD1 (6 bases). This CDR3 contains 14 residues. V was shortened by 2 bases and J by 1 base, with 6 bases between the two germline ends. Germline V gene data show CDR1 as MNHNY and CDR2 as SVGAGI (reference sequence).

V is TRBV13 and J is TRBJ2-7; 11 bases align to TRBD1. In germline, CDR1 is PRHDT, CDR2 FYEKMQ (reference sequence). The junction had 8 bases not matched to a gene; V was cut back by 8 bases and J by 5 bases. This CDR3 has 14 residues. The CDR3 DNA reads as TGTGCCAGCGGGACAGGGGGGCTCGTTAACGAGCAGTACTTC. Its translation is CASGTGGLVNEQYF.

This chain joins TRBV6-5 and TRBJ1-2; TRBD1 agrees at 11 bases. Per the germline V gene, CDR1 is MNHEY and CDR2 is SVGAGI. The CDR3 covers 16 residues. Unmatched junction bases numbered 7, after V lost 0 bases and J lost 7 bases. The CDR3 nucleotides are TGTGCCAGCAGTTACTCTGGGACAGGGGGGAAGAGTGGCTACACCTTC. Translation: CASSYSGTGGKSGYTF.

Worth noting for this clone: This sample also contains other DNA sequences that code for the same CDR3. The rearrangement joins TRBV25-1 to TRBJ1-3, with 7 bases lining up with TRBD1. The CDR3 length is 17 residues. The V segment lost 7 bases and the J segment 6 bases; nucleotides outside the gene matches: 18. The germline V gene encodes CDR1 MGHDK and CDR2 SYGVNS. The CDR3 DNA sequence: TGTGCCAGCATATTTAGGGGGCCGCATTCAGGGGAAAACACCATATATTTT. Its translation: CASIFRGPHSGENTIYF.

The chain links TRBV13 to TRBJ2-1; D is possibly TRBD2 (6 bases). CDR3 size: 15 residues. Trimming removed 5 bases at V and 0 bases at J, with 11 bases between. The germline gives CDR1 PRHDT, CDR2 FYEKMQ (reference sequence). The CDR3 is CASSRRGNSYNEQFF. CDR3 nucleotide sequence: TGTGCCAGCAGCCGGAGGGGTAACTCCTACAATGAGCAGTTCTTC.

This clone was counted only a few times. The junction differs from germline at one of its ends, possibly a read error. The chain joins TRBV6-1 to TRBJ1-5, with unresolved D. The CDR3 sequence is 17 residues long. The germline V gene has CDR1 MNHNS and CDR2 SASEGT. CDR3 bases: TGTGCCAGCACTGAAAGTCCGGAGGGATATAGCAATCAGCCCCAGCATTTT. Translated, it gives CASTESPEGYSNQPQHF.

The table lists this clone with a count of one. The chain links TRBV10-1 to TRBJ1-5; D remains ambiguous. The CDR3 consists of 16 residues. V was cut by 4 bases and J by 3 bases, with 16 bases left in between. CDR1 is WNHNN, CDR2 SYGVQD, per germline (reference sequence). In nucleotides, the CDR3 is TGCGCCAGCAGTGTGAGAACGCAGGAATTCAATCAGCCCCAGCATTTT. Protein product: CASSVRTQEFNQPQHF.

The chain is built from TRBV28 and TRBJ2-7; D perhaps matches TRBD1 (6 bases). The CDR3 runs to 13 residues. V dropped 6 bases and J dropped 2 bases, with 11 bases sitting between them. Germline-derived CDR1 and CDR2 are MDHEN and SYDVKM. CDR3 DNA: TGTGCCAGCAGCCCTACAGGGCCCTACGAGCAGTACTTC. Protein sequence: CASSPTGPYEQYF.

The V gene is TRBV7-6, the J gene TRBJ2-7; 7 bases are shared with TRBD2. The germline V gene has CDR1 SGHVS and CDR2 FNYEAQ. This CDR3 is built from 15 residues. The trim removed 1 base at V and 1 base at J, leaving 4 bases unmatched. The CDR3 DNA is TGTGCCAGCAGCTTAGTCGGGGGAGGGTCCTACGAGCAGTACTTC. Amino acid sequence: CASSLVGGGSYEQYF.

The chain joins TRBV9 to TRBJ2-1; 9 bases align to TRBD1. Germline V gene sequence: CDR1 SGDLS, CDR2 YYNGEE. The ends lost 2 bases at V and 9 bases at J; junction bases unmatched: 15. This CDR3 region has 17 residues. CDR3 region: CASSVESRDRVVGEQFF. The CDR3 DNA sequence: TGTGCCAGCAGCGTGGAAAGCCGGGACAGGGTCGTCGGTGAGCAGTTCTTC. The variable domain in full, with the rest retrieved from reference TRBV9 and TRBJ2-1, is DSGVTQTPKHLITATGQRVTLRCSPRSGDLSVYWYQQSLDQGLQFLIQYYNGEERAKGNILERFSAQQFPDLHSELNLSSLELGDSALYFCASSVESRDRVVGEQFFGPGTRLTVL.

The genes are TRBV6-1 and TRBJ1-2; D unclear. Germline CDR1 is MNHNS and CDR2 is SASEGT. V shed 3 bases and J shed 4 bases, with 6 bases lying between them. The CDR3 loop spans 12 amino acids. In DNA form, the CDR3 reads TGTGCCAGCAGTGACCCTGGCTATGGCTACACCTTC. It is translated as CASSDPGYGYTF.